This T cell receptor beta chain was identified in a study of cytomegalovirus exposure and HLA in healthy donors. Study-wide points: Data from an earlier analysis indicated that most TCR beta V segments were productive either about 87% or about 30% of the time. After further analysis at a later stage, 16,951 TCR beta sequences were associated with HLA alleles at 0.05 false discovery rate.

In the PCR, 60 Vbeta and 13 Jbeta primers were used. Sequencing used immunoSEQ multiplex PCR; TCRdb keeps in-frame clones, though not all of them. The sample has 150,000 to 170,000 clones; roughly three quarters are singletons. Germline trimming cut 2 bases from V and 2 bases from J; bases unmatched to any gene: 8. CDR1 is MNHNS, CDR2 SASEGT, per germline. The CDR3 is 17 residues long. Comments on this clone: As yet, its antigen is unknown.

The sequence came from a man aged 25 to 45 in good health and CMV-seropositive. The chain links TRBV6-1 to TRBJ2-7, with 11 bases matching TRBD2. Material: PBMCs. The CDR3 sequence: CASSEQLAGGFAYEQYF. CDR3 nucleotide sequence: TGTGCCAGCAGTGAACAGCTAGCGGGGGGTTTCGCCTACGAGCAGTACTTC.